The following is a TCR beta chain sequence with its context. The same CDR3 can be traced to other DNA sequences in this sample. Two consecutive negative NP/OP PCR tests, clearance, or resolved symptoms defined Cohort 3 recovery. This entry belongs to a study of blood T cell repertoires in COVID-19. Study-level background: Samples of COVID-19 (acute and convalescent) were obtained from the United States, Italy and Spain.

Per the study methods: Quantification of nucleated cells was approximated via reference gene primer amplification. The repertoire was sequenced with immunoSEQ multiplex PCR; TCRdb's copy has only in-frame clones and lacks some. V, J and clone size reflect that table, while D and trimming were determined from the DNA. The sample consists of fewer than 400,000 clones, roughly 90% of them appearing once. The CDR3 is made up of 12 amino acids. Trimming cost V 3 bases and J 3 bases, with 5 bases left between them. CDR1 is KGHSH and CDR2 is LQKENI in the germline V gene. The source of this sequence is a woman in her twenties or thirties who had recovered from COVID-19. The genes are TRBV18 and TRBJ2-5, with no clear D. The material sequenced was PBMCs or T cells enriched from blood (not recorded which). CDR3 sequence (DNA): TGTGCCAGCTCACCTGCGGAAGAGACCCAGTACTTC. Translated, it gives CASSPAEETQYF.